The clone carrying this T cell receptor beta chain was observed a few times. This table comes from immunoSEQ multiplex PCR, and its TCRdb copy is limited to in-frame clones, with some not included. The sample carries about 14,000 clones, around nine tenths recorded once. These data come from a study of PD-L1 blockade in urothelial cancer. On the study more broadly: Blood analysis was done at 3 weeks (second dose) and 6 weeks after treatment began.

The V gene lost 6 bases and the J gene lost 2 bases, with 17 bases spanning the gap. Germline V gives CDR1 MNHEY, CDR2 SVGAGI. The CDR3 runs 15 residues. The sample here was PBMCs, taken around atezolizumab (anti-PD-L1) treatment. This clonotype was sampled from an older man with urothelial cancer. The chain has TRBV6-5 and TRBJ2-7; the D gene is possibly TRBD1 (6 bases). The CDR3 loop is CASSSQGLMAYEQYF. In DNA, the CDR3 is TGTGCCAGCAGCAGTCAGGGGTTAATGGCCTACGAGCAGTACTTC.